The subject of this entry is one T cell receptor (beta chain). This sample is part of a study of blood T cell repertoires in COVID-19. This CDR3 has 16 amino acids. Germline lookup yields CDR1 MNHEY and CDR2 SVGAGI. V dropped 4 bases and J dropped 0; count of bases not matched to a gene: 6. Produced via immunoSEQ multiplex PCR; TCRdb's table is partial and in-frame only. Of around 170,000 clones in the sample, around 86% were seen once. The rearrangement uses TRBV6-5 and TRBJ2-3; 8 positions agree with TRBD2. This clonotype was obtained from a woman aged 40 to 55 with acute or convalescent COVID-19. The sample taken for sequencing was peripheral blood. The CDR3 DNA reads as TGTGCCAGCAGTTTTTCGCCGGGAGGGAGCACAGATACGCAGTATTTT. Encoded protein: CASSFSPGGSTDTQYF.